Listed here are 24 T cell receptor beta chains from one sample, sequenced in a study of blood T cells in healthy people across ages. The authors ran a second PCR of about 6 to 11 cycles using a sample-barcoded 5' primer and a J-beta primer mix. TCRdb passed the 5' RACE reads through MiXCR, listing each CDR3 protein once. In the table there are some 670,000 distinct CDR3 sequences, about 50% of which are singletons. The sequencing sample was made of blood. The receptor set was obtained from a woman of 80 years or more in good health.

As regards this clonotype: Its ends do not fully match the called genes, so a read error is possible. The chain employs TRBV7-2 and TRBJ1-2, with a tentative D call TRBD1 (6 bases). CDR1 is SGHTA and CDR2 is FQGNSA in the germline V gene. This CDR3 has 16 residues. In nucleotides, the CDR3 is TGTGCCGGCAGCGGTTACCAACAGGGAACGGATAATGACTACACCTTC. Protein product: CAGSGYQQGTDNDYTF.

The rearrangement uses TRBV20-1 and TRBJ2-3; 7 bases are a match to TRBD2. This CDR3 has 16 amino acids. CDR1 and CDR2 (germline): DFQATT, SNEGSKA (reference sequence). After removal of 1 base from V and 6 bases from J, the junction contained 13 bases not matched to a gene. For the CDR3, the DNA is TGCAGTGCTAGAGGCAGGTTTGGCGGGAGTGCGGATACGCAGTATTTT. Its translation is CSARGRFGGSADTQYF.

This clonotype occurred many times. J is TRBJ2-5 and V is TRBV7-2; D gene uncertain. Looked up from germline, CDR1 is SGHTA and CDR2 is FQGNSA. Trimming pared 0 bases from V and 1 base from J, leaving 12 bases between. The CDR3 has 16 amino acids. For the CDR3, the DNA is TGTGCCAGCAGCTTAGCGACTGCGAGGCCCCAAGAGACCCAGTACTTC. Translated: CASSLATARPQETQYF.

V gene TRBV20-1 combines with J gene TRBJ2-5; 9 bases map to TRBD2. Losses at the gene ends were 0 bases for V and 2 bases for J; bases not matched to a gene: 7. Per the germline V gene, CDR1 is DFQATT and CDR2 is SNEGSKA (reference sequence). The CDR3 runs 16 residues. CDR3 residues: CSARDHSGGPQETQYF. In nucleotides, the CDR3 is TGCAGTGCTAGAGATCATAGCGGGGGACCTCAAGAGACCCAGTACTTC.

The J gene is TRBJ1-2, the V gene TRBV4-3; the D is unclear. V was shortened by 0 bases and J by 0 bases, with 11 bases between the two germline ends. CDR1 LGHNA and CDR2 YSLEER come from the germline V gene. This CDR3 is 16 amino acids long. The CDR3, as DNA: TGCGCCAGCAGCCAAGATCTGGGAGGTACTAACTATGGCTACACCTTC. Its translation: CASSQDLGGTNYGYTF.

This rearrangement joins TRBV6-6 to TRBJ2-7; no clear D gene. The J call may be wrong; the DNA end is better matched by TRBJ2-4. There are 11 residues in the CDR3. Germline V CDR1 and CDR2: MNHNY, SVGAGI (reference sequence). The CDR3 DNA is TGTGCCAGCAGTTACAGTGACATTCAGTACTTC. Its protein is CASSYSDIQYF.

The gene calls are TRBV4-1 and TRBJ2-3, with 7 bases identical to TRBD1. Germline V gene lookup returns CDR1 MGHRA and CDR2 YSYEKL. This CDR3 comprises 16 residues. Unmatched junction bases numbered 8, after V lost 3 bases and J lost 2 bases. The CDR3 DNA is TGCGCCAGCAGCCATCTCGACAGGGCCGACACAGATACGCAGTATTTT. Amino acids: CASSHLDRADTDTQYF.

This clonotype was detected only once. Possible read error: a much larger clone is one base away. V and J are TRBV20-1 and TRBJ1-4, with D possibly being TRBD1 (5 bases). The CDR3 loop spans 16 amino acids. Germline-derived CDR1 and CDR2 are DFQATT and SNEGSKA (reference sequence). The V and J ends lost 0 bases and 0 bases respectively, with 11 bases between them. CDR3 region: CSAREAGLATNEKLFF. In DNA form, the CDR3 reads TGCAGTGCTAGAGAGGCGGGGCTTGCAACTAATGAAAAACTGTTTTTT.

Note on this clonotype: At one boundary the junction diverges from the germline segment, which might be a read error. The chain joins TRBV12-3 or TRBV12-4 to TRBJ2-3, with no clear D. The CDR3 runs to 12 residues. This CDR3 reads CASRVSTDTQYF. The CDR3 DNA reads TGTGCCAGCAGAGTGAGTACAGATACGCAGTATTTC.

A note on this clonotype: This may be a read error, as it is one base from a much larger clone. CDR3 in amino acids: CSARYGGTYEQYF. CDR3 sequence (DNA): TGCAGTGCTAGATATGGCGGGACCTACGAGCAGTACTTC. The V and J genes are TRBV20-1 and TRBJ2-7, with a possible D match to TRBD2 (6 bases). V was clipped by 2 bases and J by 2 bases, with 10 bases between them. This CDR3 comprises 13 residues. CDR1 and CDR2 from the germline V gene are DFQATT and SNEGSKA (reference sequence).

This clonotype was seen ten or more times. The J gene is TRBJ2-1, the V gene TRBV7-9, with no clear D. CDR1 is SEHNR and CDR2 is FQNEAQ in the germline V gene (reference sequence). The CDR3 runs 14 residues. Trimming removed 3 bases at V and 5 bases at J, with 11 bases between. This chain's CDR3 is CASSLLSGHNEQFF. CDR3 bases: TGTGCCAGCAGCTTGCTATCGGGTCACAATGAGCAGTTCTTC.

This clonotype was found a few times. The chain has TRBV12-3 or TRBV12-4 and TRBJ2-5; the D is unclear. V shed 3 bases and J shed 0 bases, with 8 bases lying between them. The CDR3 is made up of 14 amino acids. Here the CDR3 reads CASSFSEYQETQYF. CDR3 sequence (DNA): TGTGCCAGCAGTTTTTCAGAGTACCAAGAGACCCAGTACTTC.

As regards this clonotype: This may arise from a read error, as a much more abundant clone is one base away. The chain is built from TRBV25-1 and TRBJ2-7; D call uncertain. Germline V gene lookup returns CDR1 MGHDK and CDR2 SYGVNS. The CDR3 runs to 13 residues. The CDR3 region has the DNA TGTGCCAGCAGTCGAGACCCTACCTACGGGCAGTACTTC. This encodes CASSRDPTYGQYF.

This clonotype appeared once. V and J are TRBV2 and TRBJ2-6; no clear D gene. The germline CDR1 and CDR2 sequences are SNHLY and FYNNEI. This CDR3 has 16 amino acids. Trimming took 6 bases from V and 1 from J, leaving 13 bases between them. CDR3: CASSSAGISGANVLTF. The CDR3 nucleotides read TGTGCCAGCAGCTCAGCCGGAATTTCTGGGGCCAACGTCCTGACTTTC. The full variable domain, in which reference TRBV2 and TRBJ2-6 provide the parts outside the CDR3, is EPEVTQTPSHQVTQMGQEVILRCVPISNHLYFYWYRQILGQKVEFLVSFYNNEISEKSEIFDDQFSVERPDGSNFTLKIRSTKLEDSAMYFCASSSAGISGANVLTFGAGSRLTVL.

This clonotype was observed many times. The CDR3 region has the DNA TGTGCCAGCAGCTTGGACACGTCCTACAATGAGCAGTTCTTC. This codes for CASSLDTSYNEQFF. The chain uses TRBV7-9 and TRBJ2-1, with D possibly being TRBD1 (5 bases). Germline CDR1 and CDR2: SEHNR and FQNEAQ (reference sequence). The CDR3 covers 14 residues. V lost 3 bases and J 1 base, leaving 7 bases between the germline ends.

This clonotype occurred a few times. The chain combines TRBV28 with TRBJ1-2, with 10 bases that match TRBD1. The J segment lost 4 bases and the V segment lost 5 bases, leaving 10 bases of the junction unmatched. The germline CDR1 and CDR2 sequences are MDHEN and SYDVKM. CDR3 size: 16 residues. Here the CDR3 reads CASSIAGTGVGYGYTF. The CDR3 DNA sequence: TGTGCCAGCAGTATAGCCGGGACAGGGGTAGGCTATGGCTACACCTTC.

At least ten counts were recorded for this clonotype. The V call is TRBV28, the J call TRBJ2-7; 9 bases line up with TRBD2. Germline V gives CDR1 MDHEN, CDR2 SYDVKM. This CDR3 region has 12 residues. The V and J ends lost 9 bases and 2 bases, in that order; junction bases with no gene match: 2. The CDR3 here is CASSSGTYEQYF. The DNA of the CDR3 is TGTGCCAGTTCTAGCGGGACCTACGAGCAGTACTTC. The full variable domain, with the rest looked up from reference TRBV28 and TRBJ2-7, is DVKVTQSSRYLVKRTGEKVFLECVQDMDHENMFWYRQDPGLGLRLIYFSYDVKMKEKGDIPEGYSVSREKKERFSLILESASTNQTSMYLCASSSGTYEQYFGPGTRLTVT.

Points on this clonotype: Compared with germline, one end of the junction differs, possibly owing to a read error. V and J are TRBV2 and TRBJ2-5; D unresolved. With the DNA end fitting TRBJ2-7 better, the J assignment may be wrong. This CDR3 region has 12 residues. Looked up from germline, CDR1 is SNHLY and CDR2 is FYNNEI. The CDR3 here is CTSIPSGYEQYF. The DNA of the CDR3 is TGTACCAGCATCCCCAGTGGGTACGAGCAGTACTTC.

This clonotype was counted many times. The rearrangement joins TRBV15 to TRBJ2-3, with TRBD1 matching over 7 bases. V lost 1 base and J lost 6; bases outside the gene matches: 10. The germline CDR1 and CDR2 sequences are LNHNV and YYDKDF (reference sequence). The length of the CDR3 is 16 residues. The CDR3 reads CATSRGSTGSMDTQYF. CDR3 DNA: TGTGCCACCAGCAGAGGATCGACAGGGTCTATGGATACGCAGTATTTT.

This clonotype was detected many times. CDR3 protein: CASSPGALGGNEQFF. CDR3 DNA sequence: TGTGCCAGCAGTCCTGGGGCCCTGGGAGGGAATGAGCAGTTCTTC. The V and J genes are TRBV27 and TRBJ2-1; 7 bases are a match to TRBD2. Germline CDR1 is MNHEY and CDR2 is SMNVEV (reference sequence). V shed 5 bases and J 7 bases; nucleotides not matched to a gene: 11. The CDR3 has 15 residues.

V is TRBV27 and J is TRBJ2-5; no reliable D call. Germline V gives CDR1 MNHEY, CDR2 SMNVEV (reference sequence). The V gene lost 2 bases and the J gene lost 1 base, with 5 bases spanning the gap. The CDR3 length is 13 residues. The CDR3 sequence is CASSLAFQETQYF. CDR3 sequence (DNA): TGTGCCAGCAGTTTAGCATTCCAAGAGACCCAGTACTTC.

This clonotype showed up many times. This chain joins TRBV20-1 and TRBJ2-3; D might be TRBD1 (6 bases). V was clipped by 4 bases and J by 5 bases, with 25 bases between them. The length of the CDR3 is 17 residues. CDR1 DFQATT and CDR2 SNEGSKA come from the germline V gene (reference sequence). The CDR3 nucleotides read TGCAGTGCTATCCGATTAAGGACAGTAGGATCGGTAGATACGCAGTATTTT. Protein sequence: CSAIRLRTVGSVDTQYF.

This clonotype has just a few counts. The chain recombines TRBV20-1 with TRBJ2-3; 15 positions match TRBD2. Losses at the gene ends were 5 bases for V and 3 bases for J; bases not matched to a gene: 3. The CDR3 length is 15 residues. The germline CDR1 and CDR2 sequences are DFQATT and SNEGSKA (reference sequence). In DNA, the CDR3 is TGCAGTGCTGAGGGGACTAGCGGGAGGACAGATACGCAGTATTTT. Protein: CSAEGTSGRTDTQYF.

The sample holds one count of this clonotype. This chain links TRBV29-1 with TRBJ2-1, with TRBD2 matching over 7 bases. The DNA matches TRBJ2-7 better at its end, which makes the J call doubtful. CDR1 and CDR2 (germline): SQVTM, ANQGSEA. This CDR3 is built from 14 residues. CDR3 sequence: CSGAGDLTYNEQYF. The CDR3 DNA sequence: TGCAGCGGTGCGGGAGACTTAACCTACAATGAGCAGTACTTC.